There are a few counts of the clone carrying this T cell receptor (beta chain). This entry belongs to a study of blood T cells in healthy people across ages. Germline CDR1 is LGHDT and CDR2 is YNNKEL (reference sequence). This CDR3 is built from 14 residues. V lost 4 bases, J lost 8 bases, and 15 bases lay in between. Sample-barcoded 5' priming and a J-beta primer mix drove a second PCR of roughly 7 to 11 cycles. TCRdb re-called the 5' RACE reads with MiXCR, one entry per CDR3 protein. Counted here are under 700,000 distinct CDR3 sequences, nearly 25% occurring once; the ten biggest clones make up just under 9%. The same sample was also studied in work on T cells of mothers and their children. As that report states: The sample comes from several healthy Caucasian donors: mothers and children.

The TCR was taken from a boy younger than 18 in good health. The material sequenced was blood. The chain is built from TRBV3-1 and TRBJ2-1; D not certain. CDR3 protein: CASSPPGLPHEQFF. CDR3 coding DNA: TGTGCCAGCAGCCCCCCGGGCCTTCCCCATGAGCAGTTCTTC.